A selection of T cell receptor beta chains follows, all from one sample in a study of blood T cells in healthy people across ages. TCRdb recomputed calls from the 5' RACE reads with MiXCR, one row per CDR3 protein. The sample records about 800,000 distinct CDR3 sequences, 58% being singletons. Sequencing was done on a sample of blood. These receptors were collected from a man aged 25 to 45 in good health. Each CDR3 is given with its conserved first and last residue. The order of the fields is clone size, CDR3 length, D gene, J gene, V gene, CDR3 DNA, CDR3 protein. D genes are given only for firm matches. Clone size is shown for a subset of rows, as once, few, many or a class of expanded clone.

-,11,-,TRBJ2-7,TRBV6-2/TRBV6-3,TGTGCCAGCATGACTTCGGGTGAGCAGTACTTC,CASMTSGEQYF
many,14,TRBD2,TRBJ2-7,TRBV7-9,TGTGCCAGCAGCCTGGGAGCGGGGTCCTACGAGCAGTACTTC,CASSLGAGSYEQYF
-,14,-,TRBJ2-7,TRBV7-9,TGTGCCAGCAGCTTAGGGGACGGTGGGGATCGCGAGTACTTC,CASSLGDGGDREYF
-,15,TRBD1,TRBJ2-2,TRBV12-3/TRBV12-4,TGTGCCAGCAGCCCGGGACAGGGACACACCGGGGAGCTGTTTTTT,CASSPGQGHTGELFF
few,14,-,TRBJ2-7,TRBV9,TGTGCCAGCAGCGTTGAGCGGAGCTCCTACGAGCAGTACTTC,CASSVERSSYEQYF
-,13,-,TRBJ1-1,TRBV7-9,TGTGCCAGCAGCTTCGACAGTGACACTGAAGCTTTCTTT,CASSFDSDTEAFF
-,17,-,TRBJ2-1,TRBV7-9,TGTGCCAGCAGCCGAAGTGGAGTAGGGGAGGCCTACAATGAGCAGTTCTTC,CASSRSGVGEAYNEQFF
-,15,-,TRBJ1-4,TRBV28,TGTGCCAGCAGTACTAGGGGAAGTGGTGATGAAAAACTGTTTTTT,CASSTRGSGDEKLFF
-,15,-,TRBJ1-2,TRBV9,TGTGCCAGCAGCGTAGGAGTCGGAGCATTCTATGGCTACACCTTC,CASSVGVGAFYGYTF
-,13,-,TRBJ1-1,TRBV29-1,TGCAGCGCCCGCAGAGACCGGGGGCCTGAAGCTTTCTTT,CSARRDRGPEAFF
-,17,TRBD2,TRBJ2-3,TRBV20-1,TGCAGTGTTGGAGGTGGTAGCGGGGGACTTAGCACAGATACGCAGTATTTT,CSVGGGSGGLSTDTQYF
few,15,-,TRBJ1-2,TRBV12-3/TRBV12-4,TGTGCCACCTATGGGGCGGGGTTTCGTAACTATGGCTACACCTTC,CATYGAGFRNYGYTF
-,15,-,TRBJ2-5,TRBV4-3,TGCGCCAGCAGCCAAGATACGACAGCGTTCGAGACCCAGTACTTC,CASSQDTTAFETQYF
-,14,TRBD1,TRBJ2-7,TRBV20-1,TGCAGTGCTGCGACAGGGGACAGCTCCTACGAGCAGTACTTC,CSAATGDSSYEQYF
few,15,TRBD2,TRBJ2-7,TRBV4-3,TGCGCCAGCAGCCAAGAGCTAGCGGAGAACTACGAGCAGTACTTC,CASSQELAENYEQYF
-,15,TRBD1,TRBJ1-1,TRBV9,TGTGCCAGCAGCGGGGGACAGAATCAAAACACTGAAGCTTTCTTT,CASSGGQNQNTEAFF
-,16,-,TRBJ2-5,TRBV6-2/TRBV6-3,TGTGCCAGCAGTTACTCAACCGACGCGTTTCAAGAGACCCAGTACTTC,CASSYSTDAFQETQYF
-,15,-,TRBJ1-6,TRBV11-1,TGTGCCAGCAGCTTTAACGGACAGCCCTGGGGACCCCTCCACTTT,CASSFNGQPWGPLHF
-,14,-,TRBJ2-3,TRBV7-9,TGTGCCAGCAGCCGTGGACAGACACGGGATACGCAGTATTTT,CASSRGQTRDTQYF